This T cell receptor (beta chain) came from a study of cytomegalovirus exposure and HLA in healthy donors. Study outcomes and limitations: What was likely a sequencing artifact was a cluster of highly shared sequence variants.

About this clone itself: Its target is not known.

The study ran its PCR with 60 Vbeta and 13 Jbeta primers. Produced via immunoSEQ multiplex PCR; TCRdb's table is partial and in-frame only. The sample lists about 130,000 clones, approximately 80% occurring once. The CDR3 has 17 amino acids. The V gene end was trimmed by 0 bases and the J gene end by 4 bases; junction bases not matched to a gene: 10. Germline V gene lookup returns CDR1 SGHVS and CDR2 FQNEAQ. This chain links TRBV7-8 with TRBJ1-1; 8 nucleotides match TRBD1. The origin of this receptor is a male donor in good health and CMV-seropositive. The source material was PBMCs. This CDR3 is CASSLADREVLRTEAFF. As DNA, the CDR3 is TGTGCCAGCAGCTTAGCGGACAGGGAAGTTCTGCGCACTGAAGCTTTCTTT.